The clone carrying this T cell receptor (beta chain) was detected only a few times. This entry belongs to a study of regulatory T cells in long-lasting Graves disease. Both iRepertoire HTBI primers and Arm-PCR of CDR3 regions were used to build the TCR beta libraries. TCRdb re-analysed the multiplex PCR reads in MiXCR, keeping a single row per CDR3 protein. The sample consists of roughly 500,000 distinct CDR3 sequences, approximately 15% of them appearing once. The time point: newly diagnosed GD, antithyroid drugs for less than 3 months. With RNA extracted from PBMCs as input, the TCR library was made. J gave up 8 bases and V 0 bases, and 7 bases lay outside the gene matches. This CDR3 region has 15 residues. The germline V gene has CDR1 SGDLS and CDR2 YYNGEE. These data also formed part of another study, on T cells in Graves' hyperthyroidism and ophthalmopathy. Turning to that study: Exclusion of patients followed from uncontrolled infection, other autoimmune disease, pregnancy or lactation.

This sequence was found in a woman aged 45-59 years with Graves disease. The gene calls are TRBV9 and TRBJ2-1, with 8 bases that match TRBD2. Sequenced here: peripheral blood mononuclear cells (PBMCs), sampled at new diagnosis, from a patient treated with antithyroid drugs. CDR3 nucleotide sequence: TGTGCCAGCAGCGTAGTAAGCGGGAGTGAAGATGAGCAGTTCTTC. It is translated as CASSVVSGSEDEQFF. Variable domain in full (rest from reference TRBV9 and TRBJ2-1): DSGVTQTPKHLITATGQRVTLRCSPRSGDLSVYWYQQSLDQGLQFLIQYYNGEERAKGNILERFSAQQFPDLHSELNLSSLELGDSALYFCASSVVSGSEDEQFFGPGTRLTVL.